The sequence of this T cell receptor beta chain was determined in a study of blood T cell repertoires in COVID-19. The germline V and J ends were trimmed by 5 bases and 2 bases, with 15 bases remaining between them. This CDR3 contains 15 residues. Germline assignment: CDR1 SGHRS and CDR2 YFSETQ. Libraries were prepared by immunoSEQ multiplex PCR; TCRdb keeps only in-frame clonotypes and omits some of them. The sample consists of 150,000 to 200,000 clones, 80% to 90% of them appearing once. This sequence was found in a woman aged 60 to 75 with COVID-19, enrolled during active disease. The chain links TRBV5-1 to TRBJ2-3; perhaps TRBD1 as D (6 bases). The specimen was peripheral blood. The CDR3 DNA reads TGCGCCAGCAGACCGGGACAACTTTCCACAGATACGCAGTATTTT. This translates into CASRPGQLSTDTQYF.